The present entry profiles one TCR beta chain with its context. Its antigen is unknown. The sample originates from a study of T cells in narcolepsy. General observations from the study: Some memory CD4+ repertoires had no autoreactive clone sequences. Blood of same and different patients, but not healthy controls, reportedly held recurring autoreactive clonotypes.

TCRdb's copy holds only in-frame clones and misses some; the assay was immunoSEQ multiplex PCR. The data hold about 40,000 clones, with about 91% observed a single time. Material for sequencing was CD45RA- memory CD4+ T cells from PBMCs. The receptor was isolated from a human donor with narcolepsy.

CDR3 amino acids: CASSPDVVARGEQYF. The CDR3 bases are TGTGCCAGCAGCCCCGACGTGGTAGCGCGGGGCGAGCAGTACTTC. The rearrangement uses TRBV11-3 and TRBJ2-7; weak D call: TRBD2 (6 bases). From germline, CDR1 is SGHNT and CDR2 YENEEA. Trimming removed 5 bases from V and 6 bases from J, with 20 bases in between. CDR3 size: 15 residues.